The T cell receptor beta chain under discussion was sequenced for a study of cytomegalovirus exposure and HLA in healthy donors. Study-wide results and limits: Upon later analysis, TCR association rates were observed to vary by HLA locus, being highest for DRB1 and lowest for HLA-C.

About this clone: Its antigen is not known.

The CDR3 length is 13 residues. The V end lost 0 bases, the J end lost 9 bases, and 13 bases lay between the germline ends. The V gene's germline CDR1 is SGHDT and CDR2 YYEEEE. In the PCR, 60 Vbeta and 13 Jbeta primers were used. Produced via immunoSEQ multiplex PCR; TCRdb's table is partial and in-frame only. The sample has around 150,000 clones, around four fifths seen once. Sequences were obtained from PBMCs. The V call is TRBV5-6, the J call TRBJ2-7; unclear D gene. The clonotype comes from a boy between 2 and 10 years old in good health and CMV-seronegative. CDR3 amino acids: CASSLAGLSVQYF. CDR3 nucleotides: TGTGCCAGCAGCTTGGCCGGTCTAAGCGTGCAGTACTTC. The full variable domain, completed using reference TRBV5-6 and TRBJ2-7, is DAGVTQSPTHLIKTRGQQVTLRCSPKSGHDTVSWYQQALGQGPQFIFQYYEEEERQRGNFPDRFSGHQFPNYSSELNVNALLLGDSALYLCASSLAGLSVQYFGPGTRLTVT.